Below are 13 T cell receptor beta chains sequenced from a single sample in a study of T cells in localized non-small cell lung cancer. Method: immunoSEQ multiplex PCR; TCRdb's copy keeps in-frame clones and lacks some. The data show fewer than 40,000 clones, with approximately 88% seen just once and around 2.9% held by the top ten. Sequencing used peripheral blood, obtained before any cancer treatment. These receptors were obtained from an older female donor with stage I lung adenocarcinoma.

The chain joins TRBV28 to TRBJ2-2; 11 positions match TRBD2. There are 15 residues in the CDR3. Germline CDR1 MDHEN, CDR2 SYDVKM. The J segment lost 5 bases and the V segment lost 7 bases, leaving 6 bases of the junction unmatched. The CDR3 loop is CASIPSGRWTGELFF. The CDR3 region has the DNA TGTGCCAGCATTCCTAGCGGGAGGTGGACCGGGGAGCTGTTTTTT.

The chain employs TRBV14 and TRBJ1-2, with D unclear. Per the germline V gene, CDR1 is SGHDN and CDR2 is FVKESK. This CDR3 region has 14 residues. Trimming removed 4 bases from V and 2 bases from J, with 11 bases in between. DNA for the CDR3: TGTGCCAGCAGCCGAGTTGACCGAAACTATGGCTACACCTTC. This encodes CASSRVDRNYGYTF.

This chain uses TRBV9 with TRBJ1-1; D is uncertain. This CDR3 has 13 amino acids. Germline V CDR1 and CDR2: SGDLS, YYNGEE. Trimming pared 0 bases from V and 12 bases from J, leaving 15 bases between. The CDR3 is CASSVGSGGKTFF. The CDR3 DNA sequence: TGTGCCAGCAGCGTAGGATCGGGTGGCAAGACTTTCTTT.

CDR3 DNA: TGTGCCAGCAGCTTTAGCGGGAGTACCTACAATGAGCAGTTCTTC. Translated: CASSFSGSTYNEQFF. The V call is TRBV5-4, the J call TRBJ2-1, with TRBD2 matching over 9 bases. The ends lost 2 bases at V and 2 bases at J; junction bases unmatched: 2. There are 15 residues in the CDR3. Germline CDR1 SGHNT, CDR2 YYREEE (reference sequence).

This chain joins TRBV4-2 and TRBJ1-3; TRBD1 matches at 10 bases. The CDR3 has 16 residues. Germline V gives CDR1 LGHNA, CDR2 YNFKEQ. Trimming removed 0 bases from V and 11 bases from J; junction bases left unmatched: 10. The CDR3 protein is CASSQDRTGGRSPIYF. The CDR3 DNA reads as TGTGCCAGCAGCCAAGATCGGACAGGGGGTAGATCCCCCATATATTTT.

The chain uses TRBV7-9 and TRBJ2-3; D is undetermined. The CDR3 is made up of 15 amino acids. The V end was cut by 5 bases, the J end by 2 bases, with 14 bases between. Germline V gene sequence: CDR1 SEHNR, CDR2 FQNEAQ (reference sequence). DNA of the CDR3: TGTGCCAGCAGCCCGAGTGGGCAGTTCACAGATACGCAGTATTTT. This translates into CASSPSGQFTDTQYF.

V is TRBV12-1 and J is TRBJ2-5. TRBV12-1 counts as a pseudogene. The CDR3 extends over 10 amino acids. CDR3 amino acids: CASSPETQYF. The CDR3 nucleotides read TGTGCCAGCAGCCCAGAGACCCAGTACTTC.

J is TRBJ2-1 and V is TRBV7-3, with 7 nucleotides matching TRBD2. Germline V gives CDR1 SGHTA, CDR2 FQGTGA. After removal of 5 bases from V and 6 bases from J, the junction contained 16 bases not matched to a gene. The CDR3 consists of 17 residues. The CDR3 DNA sequence: TGTGCCAGCAGCCCCCAGGGCGGTCTAGCGGAGACCAATGAGCAGTTCTTC. Amino acid sequence: CASSPQGGLAETNEQFF.

The rearrangement links TRBV5-6 to TRBJ1-2; no clear D gene. This CDR3 is 14 amino acids long. The V gene's germline CDR1 is SGHDT and CDR2 YYEEEE. V was cut by 0 bases and J by 8 bases, with 14 bases left in between. CDR3 DNA: TGTGCCAGCAGCTTGGTCTTAACGTCGCAGGGCTACACCTTC. This encodes CASSLVLTSQGYTF.

For the CDR3, the DNA is TGTGCCAGCAGGGCTATAGCGGGACTCTCCTACAATGAGCAGTTCTTC. Translating it yields CASRAIAGLSYNEQFF. The rearrangement uses TRBV25-1 and TRBJ2-1, with TRBD2 identical over 8 bases. J lost 0 bases, V lost 6 bases, and 7 bases had no gene match. Germline V gene sequence: CDR1 MGHDK, CDR2 SYGVNS. The CDR3 loop spans 16 amino acids.

The CDR3 here is CASSQKGAFSGANVLTF. In DNA form, the CDR3 reads TGTGCCAGCAGCCAAAAGGGGGCCTTCTCTGGGGCCAACGTCCTGACTTTC. The J gene is TRBJ2-6, the V gene TRBV14; 7 bases line up with TRBD1. CDR1 SGHDN and CDR2 FVKESK come from the germline V gene. V shed 2 bases and J 0 bases; nucleotides not matched to a gene: 4. This CDR3 is 17 amino acids long.

The count of this clone is one. This rearrangement joins TRBV28 to TRBJ2-1; TRBD2 matches 10 bases. The J segment lost 5 bases and the V segment lost 7 bases, leaving 11 bases of the junction unmatched. This CDR3 comprises 16 residues. CDR1 and CDR2 (germline): MDHEN, SYDVKM. The CDR3 protein is CASIPMGLASNNEQFF. The CDR3 DNA reads as TGTGCCAGCATCCCCATGGGACTAGCGTCCAACAATGAGCAGTTCTTC.

In this sample, this clone turned up a few times. The chain uses TRBV5-4 and TRBJ2-7; TRBD1 aligns across 11 bases. CDR3 length equals 15 residues. CDR1 SGHNT and CDR2 YYREEE come from the germline V gene (reference sequence). With V trimmed by 0 bases and J by 4 bases, 3 bases remained unmatched. Here the CDR3 DNA reads TGTGCCAGCAGCTTGGGAGGACAGGGGGCGTACGAGCAGTACTTC. This translates into CASSLGGQGAYEQYF.